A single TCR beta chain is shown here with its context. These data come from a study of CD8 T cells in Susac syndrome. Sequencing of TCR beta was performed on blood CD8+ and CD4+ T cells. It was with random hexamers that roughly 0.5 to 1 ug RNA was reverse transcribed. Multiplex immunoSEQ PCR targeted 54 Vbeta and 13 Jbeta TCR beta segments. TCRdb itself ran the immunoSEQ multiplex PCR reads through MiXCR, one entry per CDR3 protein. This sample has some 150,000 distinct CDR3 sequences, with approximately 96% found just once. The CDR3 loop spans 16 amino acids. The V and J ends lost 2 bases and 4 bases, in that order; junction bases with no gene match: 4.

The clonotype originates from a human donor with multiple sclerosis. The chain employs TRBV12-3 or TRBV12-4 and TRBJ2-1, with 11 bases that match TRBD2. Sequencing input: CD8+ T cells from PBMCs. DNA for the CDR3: TGTGCCAGCAGTTTAAGACTAGCGGGGCATTACAATGAGCAGTTCTTC. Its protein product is CASSLRLAGHYNEQFF.